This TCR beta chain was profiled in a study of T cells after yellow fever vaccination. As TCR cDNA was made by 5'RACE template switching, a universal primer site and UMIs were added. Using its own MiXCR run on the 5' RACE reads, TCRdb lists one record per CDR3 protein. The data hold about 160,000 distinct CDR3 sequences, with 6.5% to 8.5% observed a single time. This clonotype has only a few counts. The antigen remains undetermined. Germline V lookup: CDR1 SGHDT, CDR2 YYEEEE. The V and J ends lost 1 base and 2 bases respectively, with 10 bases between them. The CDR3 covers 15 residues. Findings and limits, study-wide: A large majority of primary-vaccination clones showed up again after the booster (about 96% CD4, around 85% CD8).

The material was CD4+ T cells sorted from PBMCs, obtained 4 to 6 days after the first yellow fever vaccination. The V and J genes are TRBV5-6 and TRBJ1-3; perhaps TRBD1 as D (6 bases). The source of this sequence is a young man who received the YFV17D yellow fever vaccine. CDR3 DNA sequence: TGTGCCAGCAGCTTGCTGGGGGCTACTGGAAACACCATATATTTT. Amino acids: CASSLLGATGNTIYF.